The T cell receptor beta chain described here comes from a study of cytomegalovirus exposure and HLA in healthy donors. Notes on the study in general: For cytomegalovirus status, the classifier reportedly gave diagnoses with high specificity and sensitivity. CMV serostatus was the only immune exposure information that was available. As a later analysis showed, a missense DCLRE1C variant was linked to trimming of TCR beta V- and J-genes. Specific recognition of CMV antigens was confirmed in vitro for a few chains (all CMV-associated).

The CDR3 totals 18 residues. Germline V gene sequence: CDR1 PRHDT, CDR2 FYEKMQ (reference sequence). V was pared by 1 base and J by 1 base, with 10 bases of the junction left unmatched. As regards this clone: Antigen: not known.

13 Jbeta primers and 60 Vbeta primers were used for the PCR. The assay was immunoSEQ multiplex PCR, and TCRdb's table has in-frame clones only and misses some. Of some 190,000 clones listed, roughly 74% are singletons. This sequence was found in a female donor in good health and CMV-seronegative. The sample was PBMCs. The chain employs TRBV13 and TRBJ1-2; 9 nucleotides agree with TRBD1. In DNA, the CDR3 is TGTGCCAGCAGCTTAGCGGAAGGCAGGACAGGGGATAACTATGGCTACACCTTC. Its protein is CASSLAEGRTGDNYGYTF.